This entry lists 30 T cell receptor beta chains sequenced from one sample in a study of patients and donors after allogeneic stem cell transplantation (dated by TCRdb to 2018 to 2020). Preparation of the library involved RT-PCR. The reads were generated on a NextSeq 550. TCRdb reprocessed the public reads (quality trimming at Q25 with fastp, clone calling with MiXCR) and kept in-frame beta chains. Each entry is one CDR3 protein sequence, shown with its most common DNA and genes. The table for this sample lists tens of thousands of distinct CDR3 sequences; under 50% of them were counted only once. 50% to 75% of the sample rests with the top ten. The sequenced material came from blood, either unsorted or a sorted T cell fraction (not recorded which). These receptors were taken from a human donor who was either an allogeneic HSCT recipient or a stem cell or donor lymphocyte infusion donor (not recorded which). It is not recorded whose cells these are; they may come from a transplant donor.

This clonotype was seen more than once but under ten times. This chain uses TRBV28 with TRBJ1-2, with 7 nucleotides matching TRBD1. The germline V gene encodes CDR1 MDHEN and CDR2 SYDVKM. This CDR3 comprises 15 residues. V was clipped by 2 bases and J by 3 bases; unmatched bases: 6. In nucleotides, the CDR3 is TGTGCCAGCAGTTTAGCCTCCGGGACAGACTATGGCTACACCTTC. Translation gives CASSLASGTDYGYTF.

The chain recombines TRBV29-1 with TRBJ2-4; D possibly corresponds to TRBD1 (5 bases). Germline-derived CDR1 and CDR2 are SQVTM and ANQGSEA. This CDR3 has 16 residues. V was trimmed by 0 bases and J by 7 bases, leaving 19 bases between them. CDR3 amino acids: CSVEDPKGVMGNIQYF. CDR3 sequence (DNA): TGCAGCGTTGAAGATCCGAAAGGGGTTATGGGGAACATTCAGTACTTC. Filled out from reference TRBV29-1 and TRBJ2-4, the complete variable domain reads SAVISQKPSRDICQRGTSLTIQCQVDSQVTMMFWYRQQPGQSLTLIATANQGSEATYESGFVIDKFPISRPNLTFSTLTVSNMSPEDSSIYLCSVEDPKGVMGNIQYFGAGTRLSVL.

The rearrangement joins TRBV12-3 or TRBV12-4 to TRBJ1-2, with D perhaps matching TRBD1 (6 bases). This CDR3 comprises 15 residues. V was shortened by 4 bases and J by 7 bases, with 19 bases between the two germline ends. The CDR3: CASSSQQGGSSGYTF. The DNA of the CDR3 is TGTGCCAGCAGTTCGCAACAGGGCGGATCCTCTGGCTACACCTTC.

V gene TRBV29-1 combines with J gene TRBJ1-3; D unresolved. The V end was cut by 5 bases, the J end by 2 bases, with 10 bases between. From germline, CDR1 is SQVTM and CDR2 ANQGSEA. CDR3 size: 13 residues. CDR3 in amino acids: CSVYIMTGNTIYF. For the CDR3, the DNA is TGCAGCGTTTATATTATGACTGGAAACACCATATATTTT.

This clonotype was picked up a small number of times. The chain employs TRBV5-1 and TRBJ1-2; no firm D call. This CDR3 is built from 15 residues. The V and J ends lost 0 bases and 4 bases respectively, with 13 bases between them. Germline V gene data show CDR1 as SGHRS and CDR2 as YFSETQ. CDR3 protein: CASSLGQFLRYGYTF. CDR3 bases: TGCGCCAGCAGCTTGGGGCAGTTTCTGCGCTATGGCTACACCTTC.

This clonotype came up a few times. The chain links TRBV7-8 to TRBJ1-5; TRBD1 matches 8 bases. Germline CDR1 reads SGHVS; CDR2 reads FQNEAQ. This CDR3 has 13 residues. The V segment lost 2 bases and the J segment 7 bases; nucleotides outside the gene matches: 1. CDR3 residues: CASSLRDRQPQHF. The CDR3 region has the DNA TGTGCCAGCAGCTTACGGGACAGGCAGCCCCAGCATTTT.

The chain carries TRBV12-3 or TRBV12-4 and TRBJ1-4; maybe TRBD1 (5 bases). The V and J ends lost 6 bases and 5 bases respectively, with 16 bases between them. This CDR3 is 15 amino acids long. This chain's CDR3 is CASSIQRQGNEKLFF. CDR3 in DNA: TGTGCCAGCAGCATCCAGCGGCAGGGAAATGAAAAACTGTTTTTT.

J is TRBJ1-1 and V is TRBV4-3; a possible D gene is TRBD1 (6 bases). Trimming left V 1 base short and J 0 bases short, with 18 bases between. CDR3 length: 18 residues. From germline, CDR1 is LGHNA and CDR2 YSLEER. The CDR3 coding sequence is TGCGCCAGCAGCCAAGGGGGGCAACAGGGTGTCATGAACACTGAAGCTTTCTTT. Translated: CASSQGGQQGVMNTEAFF.

This clonotype was picked up a small number of times. The chain has TRBV19 and TRBJ1-1; D is unresolved. This CDR3 contains 14 residues. V gave up 5 bases and J gave up 3 bases, with 13 bases separating them. Germline CDR1 LNHDA, CDR2 SQIVND (reference sequence). Here the CDR3 DNA reads TGTGCCAGTAGTGCCCGGACTGGGGACACTGAAGCTTTCTTT. Protein: CASSARTGDTEAFF.

V usage is TRBV4-3 and J usage is TRBJ1-4; tentative D call: TRBD1 (5 bases). CDR3 length: 17 residues. CDR1 and CDR2 (germline): LGHNA, YSLEER. V was clipped by 1 base and J by 5 bases, with 17 bases between them. For the CDR3, the DNA is TGCGCCAGCAGCCAAGGTTTAATTAGACAGCGAAATGAAAAACTGTTTTTT. It translates to CASSQGLIRQRNEKLFF.

This clonotype showed up just a few times. CDR3 in amino acids: CASSPRSGGRRMNTEAFF. CDR3 DNA sequence: TGTGCCAGCAGCCCACGCTCCGGGGGGCGACGGATGAACACTGAAGCTTTCTTT. V usage is TRBV7-9 and J usage is TRBJ1-1; D perhaps matches TRBD1 (6 bases). CDR3 size: 18 residues. V lost 5 bases to trimming and J lost 0 bases, with 22 bases between them. Germline V CDR1 and CDR2: SEHNR, FQNEAQ (reference sequence). The full variable domain, with the rest looked up from reference TRBV7-9 and TRBJ1-1, is DTGVSQNPRHKITKRGQNVTFRCDPISEHNRLYWYRQTLGQGPEFLTYFQNEAQLEKSRLLSDRFSAERPKGSFSTLEIQRTEQGDSAMYLCASSPRSGGRRMNTEAFFGQGTRLTVV.

This clonotype was counted between two and nine times. V and J are TRBV12-3 or TRBV12-4 and TRBJ1-2; 8 bases fit TRBD1. This CDR3 has 14 residues. J was trimmed by 7 bases and V by 6 bases; bases with no gene match: 10. The CDR3 loop is CASSRTGGWSGYTF. CDR3 in DNA: TGTGCCAGCAGCAGAACAGGGGGGTGGAGTGGCTACACCTTC.

This clonotype has a handful of counts. The chain is built from TRBV20-1 and TRBJ2-2; 12 positions agree with TRBD2. Germline-derived CDR1 and CDR2 are DFQATT and SNEGSKA (reference sequence). CDR3 length equals 16 residues. Losses at the gene ends were 1 base for V and 6 bases for J; bases not matched to a gene: 6. The CDR3 bases are TGCAGTGCTAGAGCCCCGACTAGCGGGAGAGCCGGGGAGCTGTTTTTT. Protein product: CSARAPTSGRAGELFF.

V is TRBV28 and J is TRBJ1-4; D is uncertain. Germline V CDR1 and CDR2: MDHEN, SYDVKM. This CDR3 is built from 15 residues. V lost 6 bases to trimming and J lost 1 base, with 12 bases between them. CDR3 nucleotides: TGTGCCAGCAGCCAAGTCCTACTAACTAATGAAAAACTGTTTTTT. The encoded protein is CASSQVLLTNEKLFF.

The V gene is TRBV20-1, the J gene TRBJ1-5; 7 nucleotides align to TRBD1. The J segment lost 7 bases and the V segment lost 0 bases, leaving 12 bases of the junction unmatched. CDR1 is DFQATT and CDR2 is SNEGSKA in the germline V gene (reference sequence). This CDR3 has 16 residues. CDR3 DNA sequence: TGCAGTGCTAGAGATCACAGGGGATCCGTAGGGCAGCCCCAGCATTTT. Protein product: CSARDHRGSVGQPQHF.

The chain couples TRBV5-1 to TRBJ1-1, with D perhaps TRBD1 (5 bases). With 6 bases removed from V and 6 bases from J, the gap between germline ends came to 15 bases. This CDR3 is 13 amino acids long. CDR1 and CDR2 (germline): SGHRS, YFSETQ. CDR3 residues: CASTLEGSAEAFF. The DNA of the CDR3 is TGCGCCAGCACCCTGGAGGGGTCAGCTGAAGCTTTCTTT.

J is TRBJ1-2 and V is TRBV3-1; unclear D gene. V lost 0 bases and J 0 bases, leaving 8 bases between the germline ends. This CDR3 contains 15 residues. In germline, CDR1 is LGHDT, CDR2 YNNKEL (reference sequence). CDR3 protein: CASSQDQAPNYGYTF. CDR3 DNA: TGTGCCAGCAGCCAAGACCAGGCTCCTAACTATGGCTACACCTTC.

The chain has TRBV9 and TRBJ1-1; D not certain. The CDR3 is 15 amino acids. The V gene lost 0 bases and the J gene lost 2 bases, with 11 bases spanning the gap. Germline V gene lookup returns CDR1 SGDLS and CDR2 YYNGEE. The CDR3 nucleotides are TGTGCCAGCAGCGTAGTAGGAGGACCTAACACTGAAGCTTTCTTT. Translating it yields CASSVVGGPNTEAFF.

This clonotype was seen only a few times. V and J are TRBV29-1 and TRBJ1-2; TRBD1 aligns across 9 bases. V lost 5 bases and J lost 6; bases outside the gene matches: 7. The CDR3 contains 13 residues. Germline CDR1 is SQVTM and CDR2 is ANQGSEA. The DNA of the CDR3 is TGCAGCGTTAGACAGGGGGATGTGGATGGCTACACCTTC. Translating gives CSVRQGDVDGYTF.

The chain recombines TRBV9 with TRBJ1-2; tentative D call: TRBD1 (6 bases). CDR1 and CDR2 from the germline V gene are SGDLS and YYNGEE. The CDR3 length is 13 residues. V lost 0 bases and J 10 bases, leaving 13 bases between the germline ends. The CDR3 DNA reads TGTGCCAGCAGCGTAGTGACAGGAGGTGACTACACCTTC. Residues: CASSVVTGGDYTF.

This chain connects TRBV28 to TRBJ1-1, with D maybe TRBD1 (5 bases). CDR1 MDHEN and CDR2 SYDVKM come from the germline V gene. The CDR3 runs to 15 residues. Trimming took off 2 bases at V and 5 bases at J, with 15 bases between the two ends. CDR3 in amino acids: CASSLGTGGITEAFF. The DNA for the CDR3 is TGTGCCAGCAGTTTAGGAACAGGCGGCATAACTGAAGCTTTCTTT.

The chain joins TRBV2 to TRBJ2-1; TRBD1 aligns across 12 bases. This CDR3 is built from 15 residues. J was trimmed by 4 bases and V by 9 bases; bases with no gene match: 7. Germline CDR1 SNHLY, CDR2 FYNNEI. The CDR3 protein is CARGRDRGPYNEQFF. CDR3 DNA: TGTGCCAGAGGAAGGGACAGGGGGCCTTACAATGAGCAGTTCTTC. Full variable domain (rest looked up from reference TRBV2 and TRBJ2-1): EPEVTQTPSHQVTQMGQEVILRCVPISNHLYFYWYRQILGQKVEFLVSFYNNEISEKSEIFDDQFSVERPDGSNFTLKIRSTKLEDSAMYFCARGRDRGPYNEQFFGPGTRLTVL.

This chain connects TRBV2 to TRBJ1-5; D unresolved. The CDR3 loop spans 14 amino acids. The V gene lost 1 base and the J gene lost 0 bases, with 4 bases spanning the gap. Germline V lookup: CDR1 SNHLY, CDR2 FYNNEI. CDR3: CASSEVPSNQPQHF. The DNA for the CDR3 is TGTGCCAGCAGTGAAGTCCCTAGCAATCAGCCCCAGCATTTT. Using reference TRBV2 and TRBJ1-5 for the parts outside the CDR3, the full variable domain is EPEVTQTPSHQVTQMGQEVILRCVPISNHLYFYWYRQILGQKVEFLVSFYNNEISEKSEIFDDQFSVERPDGSNFTLKIRSTKLEDSAMYFCASSEVPSNQPQHFGDGTRLSIL.

This clonotype turned up a few times. This chain links TRBV6-5 with TRBJ1-5; D is perhaps TRBD1 (5 bases). The CDR3 covers 16 residues. CDR1 and CDR2 from the germline V gene are MNHEY and SVGAGI. Trimming removed 6 bases at V and 3 bases at J, with 18 bases between. CDR3 sequence (DNA): TGTGCCAGCAGCTCCTCCGGGACCGCGACCAATCAGCCCCAGCATTTT. It specifies CASSSSGTATNQPQHF.

A few counts support this clonotype. The chain employs TRBV9 and TRBJ1-1; D remains unclear. The CDR3 covers 13 residues. Germline V CDR1 and CDR2: SGDLS, YYNGEE. Trimming left V 1 base short and J 1 base short, with 5 bases between. The CDR3 bases are TGTGCCAGCAGCGTATGGGAGAACACTGAAGCTTTCTTT. Its protein product is CASSVWENTEAFF. The full variable domain, with the rest looked up from reference TRBV9 and TRBJ1-1, is DSGVTQTPKHLITATGQRVTLRCSPRSGDLSVYWYQQSLDQGLQFLIQYYNGEERAKGNILERFSAQQFPDLHSELNLSSLELGDSALYFCASSVWENTEAFFGQGTRLTVV.

The V and J genes are TRBV20-1 and TRBJ1-6; D ambiguous. Per the germline V gene, CDR1 is DFQATT and CDR2 is SNEGSKA (reference sequence). V was pared by 5 bases and J by 0 bases, with 14 bases between. The CDR3 length is 16 residues. The CDR3 DNA is TGCAGTGCTGGCCCGGAGGATCGCTCCTATAATTCACCCCTCCACTTT. Amino acid sequence: CSAGPEDRSYNSPLHF.

The chain carries TRBV29-1 and TRBJ1-2; 8 nucleotides match TRBD1. V shed 6 bases and J 8 bases; nucleotides not matched to a gene: 5. CDR1 is SQVTM and CDR2 is ANQGSEA in the germline V gene. CDR3 length equals 11 residues. CDR3 in DNA: TGCAGCGTGTATCGACAGGGGGGCTACACCTTC. This codes for CSVYRQGGYTF. The variable domain in full, completed from reference TRBV29-1 and TRBJ1-2, reads SAVISQKPSRDICQRGTSLTIQCQVDSQVTMMFWYRQQPGQSLTLIATANQGSEATYESGFVIDKFPISRPNLTFSTLTVSNMSPEDSSIYLCSVYRQGGYTFGSGTRLTVV.

This clonotype was counted between two and nine times. The V call is TRBV7-8, the J call TRBJ1-2; 7 bases are a match to TRBD1. The CDR3 contains 18 residues. From germline, CDR1 is SGHVS and CDR2 FQNEAQ. V was pared by 5 bases and J by 1 base, with 16 bases of the junction left unmatched. CDR3 region: CASSDSRILRGHNYGYTF. The CDR3 nucleotides are TGTGCCAGCAGCGACAGTCGGATTCTGAGGGGGCATAACTATGGCTACACCTTC.

The genes are TRBV4-3 and TRBJ1-3; D perhaps matches TRBD1 (5 bases). Germline-derived CDR1 and CDR2 are LGHNA and YSLEER. This CDR3 is built from 19 residues. The ends were cut back, 4 bases at V and 1 base at J, with 23 bases in the middle. The CDR3 loop is CASSPRGVSGIGSGNTIYF. The CDR3 DNA is TGCGCCAGCAGCCCACGGGGGGTGTCGGGTATCGGATCTGGAAACACCATATATTTT.

CDR3 in amino acids: CASSSDRVGQPQHF. CDR3 DNA: TGTGCCAGCAGTTCTGACAGGGTAGGCCAGCCCCAGCATTTT. J is TRBJ1-5 and V is TRBV12-3 or TRBV12-4; TRBD1 agrees at 7 bases. CDR3 size: 14 residues. Trimming took 4 bases from V and 7 from J; bases not matched to a gene: 7.